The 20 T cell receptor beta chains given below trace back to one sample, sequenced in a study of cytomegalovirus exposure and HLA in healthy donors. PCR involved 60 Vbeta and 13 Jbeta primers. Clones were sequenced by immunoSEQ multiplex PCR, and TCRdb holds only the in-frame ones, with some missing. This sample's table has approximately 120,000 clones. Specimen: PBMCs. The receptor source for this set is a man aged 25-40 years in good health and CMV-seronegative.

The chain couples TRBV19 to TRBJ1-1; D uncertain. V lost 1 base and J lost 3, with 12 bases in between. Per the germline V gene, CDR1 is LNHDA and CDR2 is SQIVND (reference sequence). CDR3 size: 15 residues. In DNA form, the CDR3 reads TGTGCCAGTAGTATAGCCCTATGGCAGGACACTGAAGCTTTCTTT. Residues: CASSIALWQDTEAFF.

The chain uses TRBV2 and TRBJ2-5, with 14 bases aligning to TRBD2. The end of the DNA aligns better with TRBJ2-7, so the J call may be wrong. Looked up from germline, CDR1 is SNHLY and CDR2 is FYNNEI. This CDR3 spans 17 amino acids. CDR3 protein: CASSDWRGLAGANEQYF. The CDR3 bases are TGTGCCAGCAGTGATTGGAGGGGACTAGCGGGAGCCAACGAGCAGTACTTC.

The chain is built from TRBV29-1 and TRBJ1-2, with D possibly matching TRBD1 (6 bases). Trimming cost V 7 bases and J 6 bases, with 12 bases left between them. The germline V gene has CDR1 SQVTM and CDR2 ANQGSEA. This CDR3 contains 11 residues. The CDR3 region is CSAEGGDGYTF. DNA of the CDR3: TGCAGCGCCGAAGGGGGAGATGGCTACACCTTC. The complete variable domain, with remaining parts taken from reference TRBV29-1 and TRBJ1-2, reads SAVISQKPSRDICQRGTSLTIQCQVDSQVTMMFWYRQQPGQSLTLIATANQGSEATYESGFVIDKFPISRPNLTFSTLTVSNMSPEDSSIYLCSAEGGDGYTFGSGTRLTVV.

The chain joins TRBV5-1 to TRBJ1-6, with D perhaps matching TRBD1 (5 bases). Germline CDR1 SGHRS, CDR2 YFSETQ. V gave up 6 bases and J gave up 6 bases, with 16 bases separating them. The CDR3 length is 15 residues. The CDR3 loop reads CASKLLGGGNSPLHF. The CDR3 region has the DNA TGCGCCAGCAAACTCCTCGGGGGTGGTAATTCACCCCTCCACTTT.

The CDR3 region has the DNA TGTGCTAGTGGTTTGGACCCAGCGGGAGAGCAGTACTTC. Translation gives CASGLDPAGEQYF. This chain uses TRBV12-5 with TRBJ2-5; TRBD2 agrees at 8 bases. This CDR3 has 13 amino acids. Germline CDR1 and CDR2: LGHNT and FRNRAP. V shed 1 base and J 11 bases; nucleotides not matched to a gene: 6.

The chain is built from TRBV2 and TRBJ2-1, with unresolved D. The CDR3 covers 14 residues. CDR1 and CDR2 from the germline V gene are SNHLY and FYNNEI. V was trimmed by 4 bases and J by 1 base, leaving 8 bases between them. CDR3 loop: CASSVESSYNEQFF. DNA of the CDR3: TGTGCCAGCAGTGTTGAGTCATCCTACAATGAGCAGTTCTTC.

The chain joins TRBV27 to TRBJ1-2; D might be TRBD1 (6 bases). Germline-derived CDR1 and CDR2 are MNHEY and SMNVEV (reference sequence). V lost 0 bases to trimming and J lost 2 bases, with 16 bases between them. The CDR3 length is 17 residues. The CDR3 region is CASSLSSGQILNYGYTF. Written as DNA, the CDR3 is TGTGCCAGCAGTTTATCGAGCGGACAGATATTAAACTATGGCTACACCTTC.

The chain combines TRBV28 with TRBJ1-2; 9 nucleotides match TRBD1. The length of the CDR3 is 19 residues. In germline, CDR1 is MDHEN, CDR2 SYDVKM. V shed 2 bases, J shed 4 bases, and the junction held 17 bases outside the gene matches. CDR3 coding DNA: TGTGCCAGCAGTTTAAAGGGGGTGGTCGGACAGGGGAGTCGCTATGGCTACACCTTC. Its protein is CASSLKGVVGQGSRYGYTF.

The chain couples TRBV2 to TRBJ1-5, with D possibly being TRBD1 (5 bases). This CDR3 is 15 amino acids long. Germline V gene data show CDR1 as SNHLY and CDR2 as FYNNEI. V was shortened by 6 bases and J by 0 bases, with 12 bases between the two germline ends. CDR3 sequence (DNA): TGTGCCAGCAGACAGGACGAGTATAGCAATCAGCCCCAGCATTTT. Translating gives CASRQDEYSNQPQHF.

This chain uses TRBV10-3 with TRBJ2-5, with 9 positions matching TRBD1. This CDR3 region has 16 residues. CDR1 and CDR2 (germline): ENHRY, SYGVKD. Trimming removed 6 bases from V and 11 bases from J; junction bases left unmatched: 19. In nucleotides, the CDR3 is TGTGCCATCAGAGGGTCGAGGGACAGGGAAACTCGGGAGCAGTACTTC. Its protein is CAIRGSRDRETREQYF.

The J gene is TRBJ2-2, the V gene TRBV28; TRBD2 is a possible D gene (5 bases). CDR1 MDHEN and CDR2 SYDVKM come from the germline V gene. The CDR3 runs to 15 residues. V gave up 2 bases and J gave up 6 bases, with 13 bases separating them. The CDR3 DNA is TGTGCCAGCAGTTTACCTAGCAGAAATCCCGGGGAGCTGTTTTTT. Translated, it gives CASSLPSRNPGELFF.

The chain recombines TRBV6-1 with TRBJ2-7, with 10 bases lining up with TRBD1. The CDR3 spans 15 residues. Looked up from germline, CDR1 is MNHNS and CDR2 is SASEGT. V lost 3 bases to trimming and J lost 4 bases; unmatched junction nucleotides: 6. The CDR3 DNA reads TGTGCCAGCAGTGAGTATACGGGACAGGGGTACGAGCAGTACTTC. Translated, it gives CASSEYTGQGYEQYF.

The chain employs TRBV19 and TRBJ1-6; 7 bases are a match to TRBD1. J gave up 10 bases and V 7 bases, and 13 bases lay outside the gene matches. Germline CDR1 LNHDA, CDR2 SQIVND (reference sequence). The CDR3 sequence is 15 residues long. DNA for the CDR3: TGTGCCAGTACCGCGACAGGGAAGAAAGACTCACCCCTCCACTTT. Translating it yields CASTATGKKDSPLHF.

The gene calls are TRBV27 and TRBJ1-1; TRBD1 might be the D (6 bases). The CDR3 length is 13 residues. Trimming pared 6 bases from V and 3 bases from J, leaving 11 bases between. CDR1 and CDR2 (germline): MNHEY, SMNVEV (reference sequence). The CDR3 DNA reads TGTGCCAGCAGGAACAGGGTAGACACTGAAGCTTTCTTT. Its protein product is CASRNRVDTEAFF.

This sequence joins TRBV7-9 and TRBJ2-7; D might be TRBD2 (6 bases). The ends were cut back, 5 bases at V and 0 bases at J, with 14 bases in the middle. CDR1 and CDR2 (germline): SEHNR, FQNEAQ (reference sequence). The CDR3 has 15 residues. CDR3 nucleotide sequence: TGTGCCAGCAGCCGGTCTAGCGTGAGCTCCTACGAGCAGTACTTC. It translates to CASSRSSVSSYEQYF.

This CDR3 is CASSPAGTSGSYEQYF. The CDR3 region has the DNA TGTGCCAGTAGTCCAGCCGGGACTAGCGGCTCCTACGAGCAGTACTTC. The rearrangement links TRBV19 to TRBJ2-7; 11 bases align to TRBD2. This CDR3 comprises 16 residues. V dropped 5 bases and J dropped 0; count of bases not matched to a gene: 6. Germline CDR1 and CDR2: LNHDA and SQIVND (reference sequence).

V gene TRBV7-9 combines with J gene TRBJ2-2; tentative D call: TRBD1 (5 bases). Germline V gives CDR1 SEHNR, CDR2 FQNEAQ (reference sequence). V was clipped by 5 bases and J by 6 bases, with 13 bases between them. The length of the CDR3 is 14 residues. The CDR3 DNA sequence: TGTGCCAGCAGCCGCGACCCAGGGTCCGGGGAGCTGTTTTTT. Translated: CASSRDPGSGELFF.

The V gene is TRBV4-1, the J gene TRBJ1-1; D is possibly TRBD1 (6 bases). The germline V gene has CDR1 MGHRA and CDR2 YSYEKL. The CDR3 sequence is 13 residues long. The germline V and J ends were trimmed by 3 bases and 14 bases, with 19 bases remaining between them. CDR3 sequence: CASSQGGPGGGFF. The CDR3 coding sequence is TGCGCCAGCAGCCAGGGGGGGCCCGGCGGAGGGTTCTTT.

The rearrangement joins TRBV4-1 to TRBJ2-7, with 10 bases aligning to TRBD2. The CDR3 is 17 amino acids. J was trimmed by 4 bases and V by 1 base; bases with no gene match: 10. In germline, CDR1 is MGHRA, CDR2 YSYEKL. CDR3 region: CASSQAMGQGLAYEQYF. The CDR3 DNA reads TGCGCCAGCAGCCAAGCGATGGGGCAGGGACTAGCGTACGAGCAGTACTTC.

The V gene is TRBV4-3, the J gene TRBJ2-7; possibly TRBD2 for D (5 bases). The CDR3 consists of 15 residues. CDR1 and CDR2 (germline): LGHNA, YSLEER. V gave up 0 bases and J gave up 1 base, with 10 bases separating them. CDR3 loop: CASSQDRSGSYEQYF. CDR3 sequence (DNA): TGCGCCAGCAGCCAAGATCGCAGCGGATCCTACGAGCAGTACTTC.